Only a few counts were recorded for the clone carrying this TCR beta chain. What it binds is unknown. The sorting of PBMCs gave CD4+ and CD8+ T cells. Germline CDR1 and CDR2: ENHRY and SYGVKD. V lost 7 bases and J lost 1, with 13 bases in between. The CDR3 consists of 15 residues. These data belong to a study of CD8+ T cells in alopecia areata. Background on the study: The study gave treated patients oral tofacitinib at 5 to 10 mg twice daily.

The study's findings and limits: Especially in alopecia totalis/universalis, lesional scalp showed greater clonality than normal scalp did. Normal skin's resident alphabeta T cells are also sequenced in scalp samples.

Isolated RNA was reverse transcribed into cDNA used as the sequencing template. The table came from immunoSEQ multiplex PCR; TCRdb's copy has only in-frame clones and leaves some out. The sample yields some 130,000 clones, over 50% seen once. The TCR originated in a human donor with alopecia areata. The chain couples TRBV10-3 to TRBJ2-2; no clear D gene. The specimen was CD4+ T cells sorted from blood, collected at week 0. The CDR3 bases are TGTGCCATCACCGACGGTCAATTGAACACCGGGGAGCTGTTTTTT. This translates into CAITDGQLNTGELFF.